This T cell receptor (beta chain) was found in a study of shared clonotypes between healthy human individuals. V lost 2 bases, J lost 4 bases, and 9 bases lay in between. This CDR3 spans 13 amino acids. Germline V gives CDR1 GTSNPN, CDR2 SVGIG (reference sequence). The donors, healthy adults who were HIV-negative, had experienced no recent acute infections or vaccinations. The investigators split CD4+ cells into a CD45RA+ naive subset and a CD45RA-negative memory subset. TCRdb's copy holds only in-frame clones and misses some; the assay was immunoSEQ multiplex PCR. The sample has around 700,000 clones; less than 85% are singletons.

This chain uses TRBV30 with TRBJ1-5; D might be TRBD1 (6 bases). Sequences were obtained from memory CD4+ T cells sorted from blood. Subset meaning: CD45RA-negative fraction. This clonotype originated in a woman under 40 in good health. In DNA form, the CDR3 reads TGTGCCTGGAGTCTCGACAGGAATCAGCCCCAGCATTTT. Protein product: CAWSLDRNQPQHF.